The 14 T cell receptor beta chains reported below all come from one sample, sequenced in a study of blood T cell repertoires in COVID-19. TCRdb's table, derived via immunoSEQ multiplex PCR, lists solely in-frame clones and lacks some. The table lists 250,000 to 400,000 clones, 80% to 90% of them singletons. Sequenced sample: PBMCs or T cells enriched from blood (not recorded which). These receptors were taken from a young woman who had recovered from COVID-19.

V usage is TRBV28 and J usage is TRBJ2-7, with 16 nucleotides matching TRBD2. V gave up 4 bases and J gave up 2 bases; unmatched junction bases: 5. This CDR3 comprises 17 residues. Germline loops: CDR1 MDHEN, CDR2 SYDVKM. CDR3 region: CASSSPGTSGGAYEQYF. The DNA for the CDR3 is TGTGCCAGCAGTTCACCCGGGACTAGCGGGGGGGCCTACGAGCAGTACTTC.

This clone showed up just a few times. The rearrangement joins TRBV4-1 to TRBJ1-1, with D possibly TRBD1 on 6 matching bases. The V gene's germline CDR1 is MGHRA and CDR2 YSYEKL. The CDR3 loop spans 15 amino acids. Trimming removed 4 bases from V and 2 bases from J, with 14 bases in between. The CDR3 bases are TGCGCCAGCAGCCCGCCATCAGGGGATAACACTGAAGCTTTCTTT. Protein sequence: CASSPPSGDNTEAFF.

The chain employs TRBV18 and TRBJ1-2; no definite D call. The V gene's germline CDR1 is KGHSH and CDR2 LQKENI. The V end was cut by 2 bases, the J end by 10 bases, with 14 bases between. The CDR3 consists of 13 residues. The CDR3 nucleotides read TGTGCCAGCTCACCATCGCATGAAGGAGACTACACCTTC. As protein: CASSPSHEGDYTF.

The rearrangement links TRBV25-1 to TRBJ2-7; TRBD1 aligns across 7 bases. Germline CDR1 and CDR2: MGHDK and SYGVNS. The CDR3 is made up of 14 amino acids. J lost 4 bases, V lost 3 bases, and 6 bases had no gene match. CDR3 in amino acids: CASSEPGQRYEQYF. Here the CDR3 DNA reads TGTGCCAGCAGTGAGCCGGGACAGAGGTACGAGCAGTACTTC.

This clone has a single count. The CDR3: CATSRQGRYGYTF. The DNA of the CDR3 is TGTGCCACCAGCAGACAGGGTCGGTATGGCTACACCTTC. The chain links TRBV15 to TRBJ1-2, with D possibly being TRBD1 (5 bases). Germline-derived CDR1 and CDR2 are LNHNV and YYDKDF (reference sequence). Trimming removed 2 bases at V and 5 bases at J, with 9 bases between. There are 13 residues in the CDR3.

The genes are TRBV19 and TRBJ1-1; the match to TRBD1 covers 9 bases. This CDR3 contains 13 residues. The V gene's germline CDR1 is LNHDA and CDR2 SQIVND (reference sequence). V shed 4 bases, J shed 5 bases, and the junction held 2 bases outside the gene matches. CDR3 sequence: CASSRDRETEAFF. Here the CDR3 DNA reads TGTGCCAGTAGTAGGGACAGGGAAACTGAAGCTTTCTTT.

On this clone: Other DNA sequences in this specimen translate into the identical CDR3. The chain uses TRBV5-4 and TRBJ2-7; 9 bases line up with TRBD1. Germline CDR1 reads SGHNT; CDR2 reads YYREEE (reference sequence). This CDR3 comprises 14 residues. The V segment lost 4 bases and the J segment 3 bases; nucleotides outside the gene matches: 5. The CDR3 reads CASSPGQGGYEQYF. The CDR3 nucleotides read TGTGCCAGCAGCCCGGGACAGGGCGGCTACGAGCAGTACTTC.

V usage is TRBV30 and J usage is TRBJ1-2; possible D gene TRBD1, 5 bases. V lost 8 bases to trimming and J lost 4 bases, with 11 bases between them. Germline-derived CDR1 and CDR2 are GTSNPN and SVGIG (reference sequence). The CDR3 is 11 residues long. The CDR3 nucleotides read TGTGCCGGTGATAGGGGCTATGGCTACACCTTC. Translation gives CAGDRGYGYTF. Complete variable domain (other parts from reference TRBV30 and TRBJ1-2): SQTIHQWPATLVQPVGSPLSLECTVEGTSNPNLYWYRQAAGRGLQLLFYSVGIGQISSEVPQNLSASRPQDRQFILSSKKLLLSDSGFYLCAGDRGYGYTFGSGTRLTVV.

This clone was seen a few times. This chain joins TRBV5-6 and TRBJ1-5; 7 bases are a match to TRBD1. Germline assignment: CDR1 SGHDT and CDR2 YYEEEE. Trimming at V came to 6 bases and at J to 1 base, leaving 7 bases not matched to a gene. The CDR3 has 15 amino acids. Here the CDR3 DNA reads TGTGCCAGCACCCGACAGGGCGGAAGCAATCAGCCCCAGCATTTT. It yields the protein CASTRQGGSNQPQHF. The variable domain in full, with the rest retrieved from reference TRBV5-6 and TRBJ1-5, is DAGVTQSPTHLIKTRGQQVTLRCSPKSGHDTVSWYQQALGQGPQFIFQYYEEEERQRGNFPDRFSGHQFPNYSSELNVNALLLGDSALYLCASTRQGGSNQPQHFGDGTRLSIL.

V gene TRBV30 combines with J gene TRBJ1-1; D remains unclear. The V gene lost 2 bases and the J gene lost 0 bases, with 4 bases spanning the gap. The CDR3 totals 12 residues. Germline assignment: CDR1 GTSNPN and CDR2 SVGIG (reference sequence). The CDR3 DNA follows: TGTGCCTGGAGTATAATGAACACTGAAGCTTTCTTT. Its protein is CAWSIMNTEAFF. The whole variable domain, filled in from reference TRBV30 and TRBJ1-1, reads SQTIHQWPATLVQPVGSPLSLECTVEGTSNPNLYWYRQAAGRGLQLLFYSVGIGQISSEVPQNLSASRPQDRQFILSSKKLLLSDSGFYLCAWSIMNTEAFFGQGTRLTVV.

This CDR3 is CASSGGQGNGYEQYF. CDR3 sequence (DNA): TGTGCCAGCAGCGGTGGACAGGGGAACGGATACGAGCAGTACTTC. This chain connects TRBV9 to TRBJ2-7; 9 nucleotides line up with TRBD1. V dropped 3 bases and J dropped 4; count of bases not matched to a gene: 8. Per the germline V gene, CDR1 is SGDLS and CDR2 is YYNGEE. The CDR3 is made up of 15 amino acids.

The V and J genes are TRBV29-1 and TRBJ1-2; TRBD1 matches 7 bases. Germline lookup yields CDR1 SQVTM and CDR2 ANQGSEA. The J segment lost 8 bases and the V segment lost 6 bases, leaving 9 bases of the junction unmatched. This CDR3 spans 12 amino acids. In nucleotides, the CDR3 is TGCAGCGTGGGATTCGGACAGGCCGGCTACACCTTC. Encoded protein: CSVGFGQAGYTF.

In its sample, this clone was seen once. The rearrangement links TRBV18 to TRBJ2-7; 8 bases agree with TRBD1. Trimming removed 0 bases from V and 0 bases from J; junction bases left unmatched: 4. Germline loops: CDR1 KGHSH, CDR2 LQKENI. This CDR3 region has 16 residues. CDR3 loop: CASSPPGQDSSYEQYF. The CDR3 nucleotides are TGTGCCAGCTCACCACCGGGACAGGACAGCTCCTACGAGCAGTACTTC.

The chain carries TRBV7-8 and TRBJ1-4; 7 nucleotides line up with TRBD1. CDR1 is SGHVS, CDR2 FQNEAQ, per germline. The CDR3 sequence is 15 residues long. Trimming cost V 5 bases and J 1 base; bases outside gene matches: 4. CDR3 amino acids: CASSPDRLTNEKLFF. For the CDR3, the DNA is TGTGCCAGCAGCCCGGACAGGTTAACTAATGAAAAACTGTTTTTT. The variable domain in full, completed from reference TRBV7-8 and TRBJ1-4, reads GAGVSQSPRYKVAKRGQDVALRCDPISGHVSLFWYQQALGQGPEFLTYFQNEAQLDKSGLPSDRFFAERPEGSVSTLKIQRTQQEDSAVYLCASSPDRLTNEKLFFGSGTQLSVL.